The 19 T cell receptor beta chains reported below all come from one sample, sequenced in a study of CD8 T cells in Susac syndrome. Random hexamers were used to reverse transcribe roughly 0.5 to 1 ug of RNA. MiXCR was run by TCRdb on the immunoSEQ multiplex PCR reads, yielding one entry per CDR3 protein. Of approximately 150,000 distinct CDR3 sequences in the sample, about 91% are singletons; the top ten hold 0.065% to 0.1%. The sample was CD4+ T cells from PBMCs. Receptors were obtained from a human donor in good health.

The chain employs TRBV12-3 or TRBV12-4 and TRBJ1-5, with 10 bases matching TRBD1. The V segment lost 3 bases and the J segment 7 bases; nucleotides outside the gene matches: 3. The CDR3 length is 14 residues. This CDR3 is CASSLTGGGQPQHF. CDR3 sequence (DNA): TGTGCCAGCAGTTTGACAGGGGGCGGACAGCCCCAGCATTTT.

The chain recombines TRBV9 with TRBJ2-1, with D perhaps matching TRBD1 (6 bases). This CDR3 is 12 amino acids long. V lost 5 bases and J lost 12, with 15 bases in between. Germline values: CDR1 SGDLS, CDR2 YYNGEE. Here the CDR3 reads CASSLTGTVQFF. The CDR3, as DNA: TGTGCCAGCAGTCTAACAGGGACGGTGCAGTTCTTC.

CDR3 in DNA: TGTGCCAGCAGTGTTACAGGGGAAGCTGAAGCTTTCTTT. It is translated as CASSVTGEAEAFF. This chain links TRBV2 with TRBJ1-1; 7 bases are shared with TRBD1. The CDR3 spans 13 residues. Germline V gives CDR1 SNHLY, CDR2 FYNNEI. V shed 4 bases and J 6 bases; nucleotides not matched to a gene: 5.

The CDR3: CASSSTYRGGGTF. The CDR3 DNA reads TGTGCCAGCAGTTCAACCTACAGGGGAGGGGGCACCTTC. The gene calls are TRBV28 and TRBJ1-2; 7 positions match TRBD1. The length of the CDR3 is 13 residues. V lost 4 bases, J lost 13 bases, and 12 bases stayed unmatched. CDR1 is MDHEN and CDR2 is SYDVKM in the germline V gene.

This clonotype was seen only once. The rearrangement links TRBV2 to TRBJ2-7; 8 bases fit TRBD1. CDR3 length: 14 residues. J was trimmed by 6 bases and V by 6 bases; bases with no gene match: 10. Germline V gene sequence: CDR1 SNHLY, CDR2 FYNNEI. The CDR3 DNA is TGTGCCAGCAGGCTGATGACAGGGGAAGGCGAGCAGTACTTC. It codes for CASRLMTGEGEQYF.

This chain links TRBV5-1 with TRBJ1-2; no clear D gene. V was clipped by 2 bases and J by 6 bases, with 14 bases between them. The CDR3 covers 14 residues. From germline, CDR1 is SGHRS and CDR2 YFSETQ. CDR3 DNA sequence: TGCGCCAGCAGCTTCACAGCGAGTTTGGATGGCTACACCTTC. Amino acids: CASSFTASLDGYTF. Using reference TRBV5-1 and TRBJ1-2 for the parts outside the CDR3, the full variable domain is KAGVTQTPRYLIKTRGQQVTLSCSPISGHRSVSWYQQTPGQGLQFLFEYFSETQRNKGNFPGRFSGRQFSNSRSEMNVSTLELGDSALYLCASSFTASLDGYTFGSGTRLTVV.

This chain connects TRBV12-3 or TRBV12-4 to TRBJ1-1; 7 bases are a match to TRBD1. The CDR3 runs to 12 residues. V was pared by 2 bases and J by 9 bases, with 3 bases of the junction left unmatched. CDR3 sequence reads: CASSLLGQQAFF. The CDR3 region has the DNA TGTGCCAGCAGTTTATTGGGACAGCAAGCTTTCTTT.

The CDR3 nucleotides read TGTGCCAGCAGTCGCGTTTACGAGCAGTACTTC. Protein product: CASSRVYEQYF. The chain uses TRBV25-1 and TRBJ2-7; no definite D call. Per the germline V gene, CDR1 is MGHDK and CDR2 is SYGVNS. Trimming took 5 bases from V and 4 from J, leaving 6 bases between them. CDR3 length equals 11 residues.

V usage is TRBV5-1 and J usage is TRBJ2-7, with 8 bases lining up with TRBD1. In germline, CDR1 is SGHRS, CDR2 YFSETQ. The CDR3 spans 16 residues. V trimming: 3 bases; J trimming: 1 base; junction bases outside the gene matches: 9. CDR3 nucleotides: TGCGCCAGCAGCTCAAGACCGGGACAGGAGTCCTACGAGCAGTACTTC. Amino acid sequence: CASSSRPGQESYEQYF.

The rearrangement joins TRBV2 to TRBJ2-3; D is unresolved. V lost 6 bases and J 6 bases, leaving 7 bases between the germline ends. The CDR3 consists of 11 residues. In germline, CDR1 is SNHLY, CDR2 FYNNEI. The CDR3 DNA reads TGTGCCAGCAGATCTATGGATACGCAGTATTTT. Translated: CASRSMDTQYF.

This rearrangement joins TRBV18 to TRBJ2-1; D is unclear. CDR3 length: 14 residues. The ends were cut back, 3 bases at V and 7 bases at J, with 13 bases in the middle. CDR1 and CDR2 (germline): KGHSH, LQKENI. CDR3 loop: CASSPSIDMNEQFF. DNA for the CDR3: TGTGCCAGCTCACCGTCCATAGACATGAATGAGCAGTTCTTC.

The gene calls are TRBV28 and TRBJ2-3, with D perhaps TRBD2 (6 bases). The CDR3 is 13 amino acids. Per the germline V gene, CDR1 is MDHEN and CDR2 is SYDVKM. Trimming stripped 6 bases from V and 0 bases from J, with 7 bases between. The CDR3 here is CASSGGSTDTQYF. The CDR3 DNA follows: TGTGCCAGCAGCGGGGGTAGCACAGATACGCAGTATTTT.

V is TRBV27 and J is TRBJ2-5; a weak D match, TRBD2 (5 bases). The germline V and J ends were trimmed by 5 bases and 2 bases, with 12 bases remaining between them. The CDR3 is made up of 14 amino acids. Germline CDR1 and CDR2: MNHEY and SMNVEV (reference sequence). CDR3 nucleotide sequence: TGTGCCAGCAGTCCCGGAGGCTCTCAAGAGACCCAGTACTTC. The encoded protein is CASSPGGSQETQYF.

The chain recombines TRBV6-6 with TRBJ1-1; 8 bases map to TRBD1. Germline CDR1 is MNHNY and CDR2 is SVGAGI (reference sequence). The V segment lost 5 bases and the J segment 5 bases; nucleotides outside the gene matches: 7. The CDR3 runs to 14 residues. The CDR3 protein is CASSPTGVGTEAFF. CDR3 DNA sequence: TGTGCCAGCAGTCCGACAGGGGTAGGGACTGAAGCTTTCTTT.

The chain has TRBV29-1 and TRBJ2-2, with TRBD2 identical over 9 bases. The CDR3 runs to 13 residues. Trimming took 5 bases from V and 6 from J; bases not matched to a gene: 4. Germline values: CDR1 SQVTM, CDR2 ANQGSEA. The CDR3 loop is CSVTGTSPGELFF. The CDR3 nucleotides are TGCAGCGTTACCGGGACTAGCCCCGGGGAGCTGTTTTTT.

The chain couples TRBV6-2 or TRBV6-3 to TRBJ1-6; 7 bases align to TRBD1. CDR3 length: 15 amino acids. The germline CDR1 and CDR2 sequences are MNHEY and SVGEGT. V was clipped by 6 bases and J by 3 bases; unmatched bases: 5. CDR3 DNA sequence: TGTGCCAGCAGGGTACGGGACAGCTATAATTCACCCCTCCACTTT. It translates to CASRVRDSYNSPLHF.

The genes are TRBV6-6 and TRBJ2-5, with TRBD2 as a possible D gene (5 bases). Per germline, CDR1 MNHNY and CDR2 SVGAGI (reference sequence). The CDR3 has 14 amino acids. Trimming shortened V by 5 bases and J by 3 bases, and 13 bases separated the two germline ends. The CDR3 coding sequence is TGTGCCAGCAGTACTCCGGGAAAAAAAGAGACCCAGTACTTC. Its protein is CASSTPGKKETQYF.

The chain combines TRBV3-1 with TRBJ2-5; 10 bases align to TRBD2. Trimming at V came to 0 bases and at J to 6 bases, leaving 13 bases not matched to a gene. The CDR3 is made up of 18 amino acids. The germline V gene has CDR1 LGHDT and CDR2 YNNKEL (reference sequence). This CDR3 reads CASSQDLASGSTIQTQYF. The CDR3 nucleotides are TGTGCCAGCAGCCAAGATCTGGCTAGCGGGAGTACCATCCAGACCCAGTACTTC.

The chain joins TRBV24-1 to TRBJ2-7, with 7 nucleotides matching TRBD1. The germline gives CDR1 KGHDR, CDR2 SFDVKD. This CDR3 contains 14 residues. V was clipped by 2 bases and J by 5 bases; unmatched bases: 5. In DNA, the CDR3 is TGTGCCACCAGTGATTCCCCCACAGGGGACGAGCAGTACTTC. It is translated as CATSDSPTGDEQYF.